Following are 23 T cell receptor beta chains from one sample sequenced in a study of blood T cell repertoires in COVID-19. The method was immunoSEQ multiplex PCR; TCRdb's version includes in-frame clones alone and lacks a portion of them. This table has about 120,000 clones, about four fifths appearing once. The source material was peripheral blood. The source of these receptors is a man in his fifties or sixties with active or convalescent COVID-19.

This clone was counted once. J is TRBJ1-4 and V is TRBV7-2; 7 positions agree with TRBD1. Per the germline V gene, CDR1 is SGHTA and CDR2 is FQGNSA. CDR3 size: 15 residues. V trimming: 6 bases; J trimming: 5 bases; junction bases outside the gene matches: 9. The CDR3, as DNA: TGTGCCAGCAGAAGAACCGGGACAGAAAATGAAAAACTGTTTTTT. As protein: CASRRTGTENEKLFF.

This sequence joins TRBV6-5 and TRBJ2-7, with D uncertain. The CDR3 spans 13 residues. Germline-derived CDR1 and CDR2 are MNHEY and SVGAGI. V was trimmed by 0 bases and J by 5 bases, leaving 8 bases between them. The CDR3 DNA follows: TGTGCCAGCAGTTACTCGAAACTTAACGAGCAGTACTTC. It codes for CASSYSKLNEQYF.

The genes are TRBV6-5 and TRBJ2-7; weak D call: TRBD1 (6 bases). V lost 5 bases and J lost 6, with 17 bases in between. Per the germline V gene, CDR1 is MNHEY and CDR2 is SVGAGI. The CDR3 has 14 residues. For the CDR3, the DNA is TGTGCCAGCAGTACAGGGTTGGGCGGTCTCGAGCAGTACTTC. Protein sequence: CASSTGLGGLEQYF.

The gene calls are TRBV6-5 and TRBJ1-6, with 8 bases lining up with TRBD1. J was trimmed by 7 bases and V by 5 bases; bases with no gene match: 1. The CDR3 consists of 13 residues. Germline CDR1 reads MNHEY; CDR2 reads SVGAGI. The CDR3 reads CASSRTGNSPLHF. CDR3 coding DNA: TGTGCCAGCAGTCGGACAGGGAATTCACCCCTCCACTTT.

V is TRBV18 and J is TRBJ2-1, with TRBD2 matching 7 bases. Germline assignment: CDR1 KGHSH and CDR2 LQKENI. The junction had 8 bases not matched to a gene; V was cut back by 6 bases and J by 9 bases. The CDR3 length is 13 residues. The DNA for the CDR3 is TGTGCCAGCTCGCGAAGCGGGAATGGTGAGCAGTTCTTC. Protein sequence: CASSRSGNGEQFF.

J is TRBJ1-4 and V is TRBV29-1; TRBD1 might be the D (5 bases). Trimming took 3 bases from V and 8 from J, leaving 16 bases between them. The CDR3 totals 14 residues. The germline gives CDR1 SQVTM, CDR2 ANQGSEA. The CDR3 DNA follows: TGCAGCGTTGATGTCGGGCAGGGAGGAGAAAAACTGTTTTTT. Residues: CSVDVGQGGEKLFF.

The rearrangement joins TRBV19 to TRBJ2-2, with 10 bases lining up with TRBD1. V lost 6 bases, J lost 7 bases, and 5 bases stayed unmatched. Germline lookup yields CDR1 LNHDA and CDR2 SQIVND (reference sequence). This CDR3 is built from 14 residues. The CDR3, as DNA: TGTGCCAGTAGGCCGGGACAGGGGAACGGGGAGCTGTTTTTT. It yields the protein CASRPGQGNGELFF.

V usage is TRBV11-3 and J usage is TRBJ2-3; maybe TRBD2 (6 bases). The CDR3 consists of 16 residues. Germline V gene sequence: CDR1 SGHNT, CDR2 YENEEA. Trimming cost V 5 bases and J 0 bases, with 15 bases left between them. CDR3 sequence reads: CASSKRVGSSTDTQYF. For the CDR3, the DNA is TGTGCCAGCAGCAAGAGGGTCGGGAGTAGCACAGATACGCAGTATTTT.

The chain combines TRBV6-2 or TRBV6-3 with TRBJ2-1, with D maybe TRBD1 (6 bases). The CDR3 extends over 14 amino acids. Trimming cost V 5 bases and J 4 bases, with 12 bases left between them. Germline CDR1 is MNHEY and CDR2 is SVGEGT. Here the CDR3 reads CASSRTVGYNEQFF. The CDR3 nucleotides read TGTGCCAGCAGTCGGACAGTAGGGTACAATGAGCAGTTCTTC.

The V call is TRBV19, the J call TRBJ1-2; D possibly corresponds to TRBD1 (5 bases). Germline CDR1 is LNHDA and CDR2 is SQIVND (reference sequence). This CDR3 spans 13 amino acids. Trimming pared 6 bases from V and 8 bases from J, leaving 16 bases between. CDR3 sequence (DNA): TGTGCCAGTAGACCCACCGGGGGTTCAGGCTACACCTTC. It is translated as CASRPTGGSGYTF.

CDR3 nucleotides: TGTGCCAGTAGTATCTCAGGGGACTCTGGAAACACCATATATTTT. This gives the protein CASSISGDSGNTIYF. The chain is built from TRBV19 and TRBJ1-3; TRBD1 might be the D (6 bases). Trimming removed 3 bases at V and 0 bases at J, with 9 bases between. Per the germline V gene, CDR1 is LNHDA and CDR2 is SQIVND (reference sequence). The CDR3 has 15 residues.

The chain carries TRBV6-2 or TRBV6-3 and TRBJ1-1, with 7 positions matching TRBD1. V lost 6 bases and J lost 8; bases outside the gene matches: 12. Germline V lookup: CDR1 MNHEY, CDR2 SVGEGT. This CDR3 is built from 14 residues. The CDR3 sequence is CASSPPTGADEAFF. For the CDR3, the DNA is TGTGCCAGCAGCCCTCCAACAGGGGCCGACGAAGCTTTCTTT.

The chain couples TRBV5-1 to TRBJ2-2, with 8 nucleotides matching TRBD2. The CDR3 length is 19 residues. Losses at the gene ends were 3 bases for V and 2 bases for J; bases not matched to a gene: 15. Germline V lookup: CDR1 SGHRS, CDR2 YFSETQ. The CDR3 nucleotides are TGCGCCAGCAGCTCTCCCGGGACTAGTAGCCTACATAACACCGGGGAGCTGTTTTTT. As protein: CASSSPGTSSLHNTGELFF.

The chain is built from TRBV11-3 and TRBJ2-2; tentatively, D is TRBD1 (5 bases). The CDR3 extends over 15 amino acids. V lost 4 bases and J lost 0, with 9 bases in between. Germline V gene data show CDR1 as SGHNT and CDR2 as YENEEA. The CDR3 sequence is CASSSRQSNTGELFF. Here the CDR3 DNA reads TGTGCCAGCAGCTCCAGACAGTCGAACACCGGGGAGCTGTTTTTT.

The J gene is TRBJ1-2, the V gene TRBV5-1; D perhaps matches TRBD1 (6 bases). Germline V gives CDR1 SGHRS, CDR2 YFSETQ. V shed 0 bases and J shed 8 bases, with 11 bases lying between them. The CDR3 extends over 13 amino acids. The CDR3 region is CASSLDRASGYTF. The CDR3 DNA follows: TGCGCCAGCAGCTTGGACAGGGCCTCCGGCTACACCTTC. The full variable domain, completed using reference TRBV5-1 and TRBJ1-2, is KAGVTQTPRYLIKTRGQQVTLSCSPISGHRSVSWYQQTPGQGLQFLFEYFSETQRNKGNFPGRFSGRQFSNSRSEMNVSTLELGDSALYLCASSLDRASGYTFGSGTRLTVV.

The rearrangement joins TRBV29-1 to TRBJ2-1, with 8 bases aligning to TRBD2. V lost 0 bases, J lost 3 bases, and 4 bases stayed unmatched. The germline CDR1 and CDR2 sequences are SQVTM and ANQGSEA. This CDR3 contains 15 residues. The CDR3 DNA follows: TGCAGCGTTGAAGATCTCAGCGGGAGCTACAATGAGCAGTTCTTC. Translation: CSVEDLSGSYNEQFF.

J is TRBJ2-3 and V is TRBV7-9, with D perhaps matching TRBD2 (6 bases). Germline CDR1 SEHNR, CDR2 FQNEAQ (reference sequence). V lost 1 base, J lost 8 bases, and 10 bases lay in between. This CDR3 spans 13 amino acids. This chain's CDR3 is CASSLEGLSTQYF. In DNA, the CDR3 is TGTGCCAGCAGCTTAGAGGGACTCTCTACGCAGTATTTT.

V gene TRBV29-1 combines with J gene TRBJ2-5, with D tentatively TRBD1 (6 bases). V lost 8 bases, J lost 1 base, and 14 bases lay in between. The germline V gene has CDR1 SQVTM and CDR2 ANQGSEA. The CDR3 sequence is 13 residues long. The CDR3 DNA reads TGCAGCTCCCCAGGGGTAGCCCAAGAGACCCAGTACTTC. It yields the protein CSSPGVAQETQYF.

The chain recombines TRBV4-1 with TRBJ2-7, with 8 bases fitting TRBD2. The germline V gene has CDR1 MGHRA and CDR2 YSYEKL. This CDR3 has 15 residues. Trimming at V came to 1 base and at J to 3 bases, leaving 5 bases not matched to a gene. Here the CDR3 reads CASSQVGTSVYEQYF. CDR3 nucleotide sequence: TGCGCCAGCAGCCAAGTCGGGACTAGTGTCTACGAGCAGTACTTC.

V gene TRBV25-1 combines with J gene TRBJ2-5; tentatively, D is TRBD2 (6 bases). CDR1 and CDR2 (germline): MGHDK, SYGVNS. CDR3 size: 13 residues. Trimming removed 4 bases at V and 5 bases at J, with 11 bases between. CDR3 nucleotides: TGTGCCAGCAGTGGCCGGGGGTTGGAGACCCAGTACTTC. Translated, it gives CASSGRGLETQYF.

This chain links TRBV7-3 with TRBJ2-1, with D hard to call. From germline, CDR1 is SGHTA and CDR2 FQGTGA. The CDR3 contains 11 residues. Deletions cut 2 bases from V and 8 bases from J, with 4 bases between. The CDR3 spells CASSLEDEQFF. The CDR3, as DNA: TGTGCCAGCAGCTTAGAGGATGAGCAGTTCTTC.

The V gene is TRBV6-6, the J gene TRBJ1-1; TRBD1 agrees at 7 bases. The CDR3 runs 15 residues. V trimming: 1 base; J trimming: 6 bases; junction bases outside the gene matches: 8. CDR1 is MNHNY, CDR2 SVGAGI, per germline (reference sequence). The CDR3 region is CASSYLGGFSPEAFF. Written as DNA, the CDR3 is TGTGCCAGCAGTTACTTAGGGGGCTTTAGCCCTGAAGCTTTCTTT.

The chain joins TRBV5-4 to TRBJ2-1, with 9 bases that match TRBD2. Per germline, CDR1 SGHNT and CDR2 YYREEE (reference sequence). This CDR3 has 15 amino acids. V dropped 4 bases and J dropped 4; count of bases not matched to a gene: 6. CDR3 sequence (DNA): TGTGCCAGCAGCCCCGGGACTAGCAGTTACAATGAGCAGTTCTTC. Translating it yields CASSPGTSSYNEQFF.